Below are 32 T cell receptor beta chains sequenced from a single sample in a study of cytomegalovirus exposure and HLA in healthy donors. The data were produced by immunoSEQ multiplex PCR, yet TCRdb's version contains in-frame clones alone and is incomplete. The sample has 140,000 or so clones; about 90% are singletons. Material: PBMCs. Receptors originate from a woman aged 30 to 39 in good health and CMV-seropositive.

This chain links TRBV7-6 with TRBJ2-1, with a weak D call TRBD2 (6 bases). The CDR3 runs to 16 residues. Trimming removed 0 bases at V and 5 bases at J, with 14 bases between. CDR1 is SGHVS and CDR2 is FNYEAQ in the germline V gene. CDR3 region: CASSLAMGGGHNEQFF. The CDR3 DNA follows: TGTGCCAGCAGCTTAGCGATGGGAGGCGGTCACAATGAGCAGTTCTTC.

The J gene is TRBJ1-2, the V gene TRBV7-9; no reliable D call. The CDR3 is 12 residues long. Germline loops: CDR1 SEHNR, CDR2 FQNEAQ (reference sequence). Trimming shortened V by 3 bases and J by 4 bases, and 6 bases separated the two germline ends. CDR3: CASSFAGYGYTF. CDR3 nucleotides: TGTGCCAGCAGCTTCGCCGGCTATGGCTACACCTTC.

The chain recombines TRBV28 with TRBJ2-3; 10 nucleotides align to TRBD1. Germline CDR1 reads MDHEN; CDR2 reads SYDVKM. After removal of 6 bases from V and 5 bases from J, the junction contained 5 bases not matched to a gene. CDR3 length: 14 residues. CDR3 nucleotides: TGTGCCAGCAGAGGACAGGGGGAGGGAGATACGCAGTATTTT. Encoded protein: CASRGQGEGDTQYF.

The J gene is TRBJ2-5, the V gene TRBV6-5; 8 bases are shared with TRBD2. The V segment lost 2 bases and the J segment 5 bases; nucleotides outside the gene matches: 7. The CDR3 is made up of 15 amino acids. Per the germline V gene, CDR1 is MNHEY and CDR2 is SVGAGI. The CDR3 spells CASSYAGREGETQYF. In DNA, the CDR3 is TGTGCCAGCAGTTACGCCGGGAGGGAAGGGGAGACCCAGTACTTC.

This chain links TRBV18 with TRBJ2-5; possible D gene TRBD1, 6 bases. This CDR3 has 15 residues. With 6 bases removed from V and 2 bases from J, the gap between germline ends came to 16 bases. CDR1 KGHSH and CDR2 LQKENI come from the germline V gene. CDR3 coding DNA: TGTGCCAGCTCGCTCACCCAGGGGCTTCAAGAGACCCAGTACTTC. It specifies CASSLTQGLQETQYF. The full variable domain, its missing parts supplied by reference TRBV18 and TRBJ2-5, is NAGVMQNPRHLVRRRGQEARLRCSPMKGHSHVYWYRQLPEEGLKFMVYLQKENIIDESGMPKERFSAEFPKEGPSILRIQQVVRGDSAAYFCASSLTQGLQETQYFGPGTRLLVL.

The chain joins TRBV5-1 to TRBJ2-3; D is perhaps TRBD2 (6 bases). This CDR3 spans 14 amino acids. Germline CDR1 reads SGHRS; CDR2 reads YFSETQ. The V gene lost 0 bases and the J gene lost 4 bases, with 9 bases spanning the gap. CDR3 amino acids: CASSLGLVADTQYF. As DNA, the CDR3 is TGCGCCAGCAGCTTGGGACTAGTGGCAGATACGCAGTATTTT.

The rearrangement uses TRBV11-2 and TRBJ2-7; 10 bases match TRBD2. There are 15 residues in the CDR3. J was trimmed by 2 bases and V by 4 bases; bases with no gene match: 5. CDR1 SGHAT and CDR2 FQNNGV come from the germline V gene. CDR3 bases: TGTGCCAGCAGCTGGCTAGCGGGAGCACCCTACGAGCAGTACTTC. Protein product: CASSWLAGAPYEQYF.

V usage is TRBV7-2 and J usage is TRBJ2-6; 8 bases map to TRBD1. The CDR3 contains 18 residues. CDR1 and CDR2 (germline): SGHTA, FQGNSA. The ends lost 0 bases at V and 0 bases at J; junction bases unmatched: 4. The CDR3, as DNA: TGTGCCAGCAGCTTAGCGAGGACAGGGAGCTCTGGGGCCAACGTCCTGACTTTC. This encodes CASSLARTGSSGANVLTF. The whole variable domain, remainder taken from reference TRBV7-2 and TRBJ2-6, is GAGVSQSPSNKVTEKGKDVELRCDPISGHTALYWYRQSLGQGLEFLIYFQGNSAPDKSGLPSDRFSAERTGGSVSTLTIQRTQQEDSAVYLCASSLARTGSSGANVLTFGAGSRLTVL.

The chain has TRBV19 and TRBJ1-3, with D possibly being TRBD1 (6 bases). CDR1 and CDR2 (germline): LNHDA, SQIVND (reference sequence). The CDR3 is made up of 15 amino acids. Trimming took off 6 bases at V and 0 bases at J, with 12 bases between the two ends. The CDR3 DNA reads TGTGCCAGTAGATCCGACAGGACCTCTGGAAACACCATATATTTT. The encoded protein is CASRSDRTSGNTIYF.

This chain joins TRBV9 and TRBJ1-2, with D possibly TRBD1 on 5 matching bases. The CDR3 consists of 12 residues. Germline-derived CDR1 and CDR2 are SGDLS and YYNGEE. V dropped 7 bases and J dropped 3 bases, with 10 bases sitting between them. The CDR3 bases are TGTGCCAGCGTTACAGGAGACTATGGCTACACCTTC. It yields the protein CASVTGDYGYTF.

The chain uses TRBV15 and TRBJ2-3, with D perhaps TRBD2 (5 bases). The V end lost 1 base, the J end lost 6 bases, and 14 bases lay between the germline ends. This CDR3 has 15 amino acids. Germline CDR1 is LNHNV and CDR2 is YYDKDF (reference sequence). CDR3 nucleotide sequence: TGTGCCACCAGCAGAGGGGCTGCGCGGGTGGATACGCAGTATTTT. This encodes CATSRGAARVDTQYF.

The genes are TRBV5-4 and TRBJ1-2, with D hard to call. Germline V gene lookup returns CDR1 SGHNT and CDR2 YYREEE (reference sequence). There are 14 residues in the CDR3. The V end lost 0 bases, the J end lost 8 bases, and 14 bases lay between the germline ends. The CDR3 bases are TGTGCCAGCAGCTTGGGCCCCCGGGATTACGGCTACACCTTC. This sequence encodes CASSLGPRDYGYTF.

The V and J genes are TRBV11-2 and TRBJ2-3, with 12 bases lining up with TRBD2. The CDR3 sequence is 16 residues long. Trimming removed 5 bases from V and 2 bases from J; junction bases left unmatched: 5. Per the germline V gene, CDR1 is SGHAT and CDR2 is FQNNGV. For the CDR3, the DNA is TGTGCCAGCAGCGCTACTAGCGGGAGGAACACAGATACGCAGTATTTT. It codes for CASSATSGRNTDTQYF. The full variable domain, in which reference TRBV11-2 and TRBJ2-3 provide the parts outside the CDR3, is EAGVAQSPRYKIIEKRQSVAFWCNPISGHATLYWYQQILGQGPKLLIQFQNNGVVDDSQLPKDRFSAERLKGVDSTLKIQPAKLEDSAVYLCASSATSGRNTDTQYFGPGTRLTVL.

The chain has TRBV28 and TRBJ2-3; 8 nucleotides match TRBD1. Per the germline V gene, CDR1 is MDHEN and CDR2 is SYDVKM. The CDR3 covers 14 residues. Losses at the gene ends were 7 bases for V and 3 bases for J; bases not matched to a gene: 6. The CDR3 DNA reads as TGTGCCAGCAATATCCAGGGGGCGACAGATACGCAGTATTTT. Protein product: CASNIQGATDTQYF. Variable domain in full (rest from reference TRBV28 and TRBJ2-3): DVKVTQSSRYLVKRTGEKVFLECVQDMDHENMFWYRQDPGLGLRLIYFSYDVKMKEKGDIPEGYSVSREKKERFSLILESASTNQTSMYLCASNIQGATDTQYFGPGTRLTVL.

This chain links TRBV6-1 with TRBJ2-1; D may be TRBD1 (6 bases). The germline V gene encodes CDR1 MNHNS and CDR2 SASEGT. V was pared by 6 bases and J by 4 bases, with 10 bases between. This CDR3 region has 13 residues. The CDR3 DNA follows: TGTGCCAGCAGGGCGGACAGTTACAATGAGCAGTTCTTC. Encoded protein: CASRADSYNEQFF.

V gene TRBV15 combines with J gene TRBJ2-7; 8 nucleotides align to TRBD1. The V gene end was trimmed by 4 bases and the J gene end by 2 bases; junction bases not matched to a gene: 1. Germline values: CDR1 LNHNV, CDR2 YYDKDF (reference sequence). The CDR3 consists of 13 residues. DNA for the CDR3: TGTGCCACCAGCAAGGACAGGGCCTACGAGCAGTACTTC. Protein: CATSKDRAYEQYF.

The chain combines TRBV19 with TRBJ2-2; a possible D gene is TRBD2 (6 bases). CDR3 length: 16 amino acids. Trimming stripped 5 bases from V and 5 bases from J, with 18 bases between. Germline V gene lookup returns CDR1 LNHDA and CDR2 SQIVND (reference sequence). CDR3 coding DNA: TGTGCCAGTAGTCCCTGGGGCGGGAAGGGAACCGGGGAGCTGTTTTTT. Protein: CASSPWGGKGTGELFF.

This chain joins TRBV28 and TRBJ1-5; D is perhaps TRBD1 (5 bases). Per germline, CDR1 MDHEN and CDR2 SYDVKM. V was cut by 5 bases and J by 2 bases, with 22 bases left in between. The CDR3 spans 18 residues. In DNA form, the CDR3 reads TGTGCCAGCAGTCCCCTCCAGGGAAGAAAGTACGGCAATCAGCCCCAGCATTTT. Its translation: CASSPLQGRKYGNQPQHF.

V gene TRBV14 combines with J gene TRBJ1-5; D gene unclear. This CDR3 region has 16 residues. Per germline, CDR1 SGHDN and CDR2 FVKESK. V dropped 4 bases and J dropped 4 bases, with 17 bases sitting between them. CDR3 sequence (DNA): TGTGCCAGCAGCCTCAAATGGGAACGGGAGAATCAGCCCCAGCATTTT. As protein: CASSLKWERENQPQHF.

This chain links TRBV5-1 with TRBJ2-1; 16 bases map to TRBD2. This CDR3 region has 18 residues. The trim removed 4 bases at V and 5 bases at J, leaving 9 bases unmatched. The germline gives CDR1 SGHRS, CDR2 YFSETQ. CDR3 sequence (DNA): TGCGCCAGCAGCGAGGGACTAGCGGGGGGGCTTCGGAACAATGAGCAGTTCTTC. The encoded protein is CASSEGLAGGLRNNEQFF.

The chain combines TRBV6-1 with TRBJ2-1; 9 positions agree with TRBD2. CDR3 size: 16 residues. The V gene end was trimmed by 4 bases and the J gene end by 8 bases; junction bases not matched to a gene: 12. CDR1 is MNHNS, CDR2 SASEGT, per germline. CDR3 amino acids: CASSGGMAGGLYEQFF. The CDR3 DNA reads as TGTGCCAGCAGTGGGGGTATGGCGGGAGGGTTGTATGAGCAGTTCTTC.

The gene calls are TRBV6-5 and TRBJ2-7; 7 bases line up with TRBD1. The germline V gene has CDR1 MNHEY and CDR2 SVGAGI. This CDR3 spans 15 amino acids. V lost 2 bases to trimming and J lost 2 bases; unmatched junction nucleotides: 6. CDR3 residues: CASSYRDRSPYEQYF. The CDR3 nucleotides are TGTGCCAGCAGTTACCGGGACAGATCCCCCTACGAGCAGTACTTC.

This chain joins TRBV29-1 and TRBJ2-3; possibly TRBD1 for D (6 bases). V was pared by 5 bases and J by 3 bases, with 15 bases between. The CDR3 extends over 14 amino acids. From germline, CDR1 is SQVTM and CDR2 ANQGSEA. In DNA, the CDR3 is TGCAGCGTTCGGACAGCACTCCCTACAGATACGCAGTATTTT. Translation: CSVRTALPTDTQYF.

V gene TRBV7-9 combines with J gene TRBJ2-6, with D tentatively TRBD2 (5 bases). Germline values: CDR1 SEHNR, CDR2 FQNEAQ (reference sequence). The CDR3 consists of 15 residues. Trimming left V 5 bases short and J 4 bases short, with 12 bases between. The CDR3 here is CASSRGSGGANVLTF. The CDR3 region has the DNA TGTGCCAGCAGCCGGGGATCCGGCGGGGCCAACGTCCTGACTTTC.

This clone showed up just once. CDR3 in DNA: TGCGCCAGCCAAACAGTGCCGGGGGATAATTCACCCCTCCACTTT. Amino acids: CASQTVPGDNSPLHF. The J gene is TRBJ1-6, the V gene TRBV5-1; D might be TRBD1 (5 bases). Looked up from germline, CDR1 is SGHRS and CDR2 is YFSETQ. The CDR3 consists of 15 residues. V lost 7 bases and J lost 5, with 16 bases in between. Full variable domain (outside the CDR3, taken from reference TRBV5-1 and TRBJ1-6): KAGVTQTPRYLIKTRGQQVTLSCSPISGHRSVSWYQQTPGQGLQFLFEYFSETQRNKGNFPGRFSGRQFSNSRSEMNVSTLELGDSALYLCASQTVPGDNSPLHFGNGTRLTVT.

V and J are TRBV27 and TRBJ2-7; 9 positions match TRBD2. The CDR3 sequence is 16 residues long. Trimming at V came to 4 bases and at J to 2 bases, leaving 9 bases not matched to a gene. Germline loops: CDR1 MNHEY, CDR2 SMNVEV (reference sequence). CDR3 sequence (DNA): TGTGCCAGCAGTTCCCTGACTAGCGGCCTCACCTACGAGCAGTACTTC. This sequence encodes CASSSLTSGLTYEQYF.

J is TRBJ1-1 and V is TRBV5-1; D gene ambiguous. CDR3 size: 14 residues. The V and J ends lost 1 base and 7 bases respectively, with 14 bases between them. Per germline, CDR1 SGHRS and CDR2 YFSETQ. The CDR3 sequence: CASSLRPGLGEAFF. The CDR3 bases are TGCGCCAGCAGCTTGAGGCCGGGGTTGGGTGAAGCTTTCTTT. The full variable domain, with the rest looked up from reference TRBV5-1 and TRBJ1-1, is KAGVTQTPRYLIKTRGQQVTLSCSPISGHRSVSWYQQTPGQGLQFLFEYFSETQRNKGNFPGRFSGRQFSNSRSEMNVSTLELGDSALYLCASSLRPGLGEAFFGQGTRLTVV.

With regard to this clone: One end of the junction is discordant with germline, which a read error may explain. The chain combines TRBV6-1 with TRBJ1-6, with no clear D. The CDR3 consists of 16 residues. CDR1 MNHNS and CDR2 SASEGT come from the germline V gene. CDR3 sequence (DNA): TGTGCCAGCAGAGAAGGGAGGTACTCCTATAATTCACCCCTCCACTTT. It encodes CASREGRYSYNSPLHF.

J is TRBJ2-7 and V is TRBV2; TRBD2 is a possible D gene (6 bases). The CDR3 has 14 residues. V lost 6 bases and J lost 2, with 14 bases in between. Germline values: CDR1 SNHLY, CDR2 FYNNEI. The CDR3 spells CASRDRLVPYEQYF. CDR3 coding DNA: TGTGCCAGCAGGGACCGACTAGTTCCCTACGAGCAGTACTTC.

The V gene is TRBV2, the J gene TRBJ1-4; D is undetermined. The germline V gene has CDR1 SNHLY and CDR2 FYNNEI. The V and J ends lost 0 bases and 6 bases respectively, with 14 bases between them. This CDR3 region has 16 residues. The CDR3 region is CASSEAGWESDEKLFF. The CDR3 coding sequence is TGTGCCAGCAGTGAAGCAGGTTGGGAGTCAGATGAAAAACTGTTTTTT.

The chain links TRBV25-1 to TRBJ2-7; TRBD2 might be the D (6 bases). Trimming stripped 3 bases from V and 1 base from J, with 19 bases between. The CDR3 contains 17 residues. Germline CDR1 is MGHDK and CDR2 is SYGVNS. CDR3 DNA sequence: TGTGCCAGCAGTGAGTCTCCAGGGAGGCCCTCTTCCTACGAGCAGTACTTC. This translates into CASSESPGRPSSYEQYF.

The CDR3, as DNA: TGTGCCAGCGCGTACACTGAAGCTTTCTTT. Amino acids: CASAYTEAFF. The rearrangement uses TRBV7-3 and TRBJ1-1, with unresolved D. The CDR3 runs 10 residues. Germline CDR1 reads SGHTA; CDR2 reads FQGTGA. V gave up 8 bases and J gave up 3 bases, with 4 bases separating them.